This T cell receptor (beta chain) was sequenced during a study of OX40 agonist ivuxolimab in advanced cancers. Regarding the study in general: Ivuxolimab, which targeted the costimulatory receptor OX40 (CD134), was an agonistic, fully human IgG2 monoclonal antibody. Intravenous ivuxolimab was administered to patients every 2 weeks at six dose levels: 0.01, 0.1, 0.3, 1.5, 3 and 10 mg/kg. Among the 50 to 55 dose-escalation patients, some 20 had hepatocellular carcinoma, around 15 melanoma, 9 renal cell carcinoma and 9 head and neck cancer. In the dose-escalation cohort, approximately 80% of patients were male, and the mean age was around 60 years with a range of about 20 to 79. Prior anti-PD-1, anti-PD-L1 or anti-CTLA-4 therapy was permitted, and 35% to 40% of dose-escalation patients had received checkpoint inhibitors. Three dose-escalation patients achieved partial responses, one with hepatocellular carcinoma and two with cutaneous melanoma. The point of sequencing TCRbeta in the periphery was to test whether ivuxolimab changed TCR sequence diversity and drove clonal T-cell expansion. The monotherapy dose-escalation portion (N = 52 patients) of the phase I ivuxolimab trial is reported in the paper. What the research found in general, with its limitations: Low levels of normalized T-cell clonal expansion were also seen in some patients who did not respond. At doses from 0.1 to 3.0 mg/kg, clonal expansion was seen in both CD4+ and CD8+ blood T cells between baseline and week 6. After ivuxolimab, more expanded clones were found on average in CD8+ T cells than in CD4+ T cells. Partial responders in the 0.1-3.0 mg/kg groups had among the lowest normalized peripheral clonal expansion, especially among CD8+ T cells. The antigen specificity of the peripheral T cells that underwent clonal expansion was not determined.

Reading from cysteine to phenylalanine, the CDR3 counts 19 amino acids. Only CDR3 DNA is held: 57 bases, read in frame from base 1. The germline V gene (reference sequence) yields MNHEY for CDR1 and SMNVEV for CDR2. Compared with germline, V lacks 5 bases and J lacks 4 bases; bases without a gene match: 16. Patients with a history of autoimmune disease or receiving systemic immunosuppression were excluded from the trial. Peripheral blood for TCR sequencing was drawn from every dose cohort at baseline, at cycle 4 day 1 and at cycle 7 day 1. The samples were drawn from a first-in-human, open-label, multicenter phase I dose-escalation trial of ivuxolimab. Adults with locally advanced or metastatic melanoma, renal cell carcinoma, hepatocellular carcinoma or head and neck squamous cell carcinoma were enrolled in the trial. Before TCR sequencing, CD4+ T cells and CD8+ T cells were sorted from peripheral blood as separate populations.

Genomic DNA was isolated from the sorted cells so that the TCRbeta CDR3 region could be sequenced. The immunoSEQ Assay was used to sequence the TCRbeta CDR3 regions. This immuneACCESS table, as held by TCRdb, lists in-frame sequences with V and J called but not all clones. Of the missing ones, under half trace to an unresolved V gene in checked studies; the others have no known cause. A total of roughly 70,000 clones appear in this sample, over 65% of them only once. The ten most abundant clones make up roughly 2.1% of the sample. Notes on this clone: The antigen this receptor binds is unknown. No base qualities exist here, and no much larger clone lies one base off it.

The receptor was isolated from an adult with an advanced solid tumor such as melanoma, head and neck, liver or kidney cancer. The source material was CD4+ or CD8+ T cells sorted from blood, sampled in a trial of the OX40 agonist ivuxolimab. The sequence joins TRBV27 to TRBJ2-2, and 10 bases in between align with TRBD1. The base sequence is TGTGCCAGCAGTCACCGCACCCCCGGGACAGGGGTTACCACCGGGGAGCTGTTTTTT. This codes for CASSHRTPGTGVTTGELFF.